These 5 T cell receptor beta chains came from one sample sequenced in a study of T cells in tumors after PD-1 blockade. Profiled with immunoSEQ multiplex PCR; TCRdb holds only in-frame clones, not every one. The sample lists 50,000 to 75,000 clones; around 72% were seen once. Sample: PBMCs, taken after anti-PD-1 treatment. The receptors were sampled from a human donor with basal cell carcinoma.

The chain recombines TRBV2 with TRBJ2-3; D could derive from TRBD1 or TRBD2 (6 bases each). Germline CDR1 SNHLY, CDR2 FYNNEI. Trimming left V 6 bases short and J 2 bases short, with 15 bases between. This CDR3 spans 15 amino acids. The DNA of the CDR3 is TGTGCCAGCAGCTCTTCGAGGGGGGACACAGATACGCAGTATTTT. As protein: CASSSSRGDTDTQYF.

The chain couples TRBV6-2 or TRBV6-3 to TRBJ2-3; 10 bases are shared with TRBD2. With V trimmed by 4 bases and J by 1 base, 5 bases remained unmatched. From germline, CDR1 is MNHEY and CDR2 SVGEGT. The CDR3 spans 16 residues. The CDR3 loop is CASSWVAGGRTDTQYF. The CDR3 nucleotides read TGTGCCAGCAGTTGGGTAGCGGGGGGCCGCACAGATACGCAGTATTTT.

This clone was found a few times. The chain has TRBV6-4 and TRBJ2-2; D is possibly TRBD1 (6 bases). The germline CDR1 and CDR2 sequences are MRHNA and SNTAGT. Trimming shortened V by 4 bases and J by 3 bases, and 6 bases separated the two germline ends. This CDR3 region has 13 residues. Written as DNA, the CDR3 is TGTGCCAGCAGTGGACAGGACACCGGGGAGCTGTTTTTT. Translation gives CASSGQDTGELFF.

The chain uses TRBV29-1 and TRBJ1-1; D remains unclear. The V end lost 5 bases, the J end lost 1 base, and 5 bases lay between the germline ends. CDR1 SQVTM and CDR2 ANQGSEA come from the germline V gene. CDR3 length equals 11 residues. As DNA, the CDR3 is TGCAGCGTTCACGGGAACACTGAAGCTTTCTTT. Its translation is CSVHGNTEAFF.

This chain joins TRBV3-1 (or the pseudogene TRBV3-2) and TRBJ2-2; tentatively, D is TRBD2 (6 bases). Trimming removed 2 bases at V and 3 bases at J, with 13 bases between. Per germline, CDR1 LGHDT and CDR2 YNNKEL (reference sequence). The CDR3 is 16 amino acids. As DNA, the CDR3 is TGTGCCAGCAGCCAACGGGTCCGGGGGTACACCGGGGAGCTGTTTTTT. Its translation: CASSQRVRGYTGELFF.